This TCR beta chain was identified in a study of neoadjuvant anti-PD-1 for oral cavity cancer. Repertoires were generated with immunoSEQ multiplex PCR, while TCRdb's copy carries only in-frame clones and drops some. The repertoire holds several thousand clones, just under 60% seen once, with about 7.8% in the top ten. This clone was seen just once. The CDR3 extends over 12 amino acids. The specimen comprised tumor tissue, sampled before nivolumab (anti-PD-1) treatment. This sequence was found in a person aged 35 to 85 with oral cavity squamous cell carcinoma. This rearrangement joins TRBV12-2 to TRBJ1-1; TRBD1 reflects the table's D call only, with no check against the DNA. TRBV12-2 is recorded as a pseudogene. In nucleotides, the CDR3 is TGTGCAAGTCGCTGCGGACAGAATGGGGCTTTCTTT. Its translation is CASRCGQNGAFF.